One and the same sample provided the 23 T cell receptor beta chains below, sequenced in a study of technical replicates of blood from a few donors. Generated by immunoSEQ multiplex PCR, the TCRdb table keeps only in-frame clones and is missing some. The data hold tens of thousands of clones, with 90% to 95% observed a single time. The material sequenced was PBMCs. Source of these receptors: a human donor in good health. Some clones in this sample may be carry-over from other donors' samples.

This clone came up a few times. This chain connects TRBV21-1 to TRBJ2-7; the table's D call, TRBD2, was not checked against the DNA. TRBV21-1 is a pseudogene locus. The CDR3 covers 15 residues. As DNA, the CDR3 is TGTGCCAGCACCCTCCGGCGGGCCAGCTCCTACGAGCAGTACTTC. Its protein is CASTLRRASSYEQYF.

The rearrangement uses TRBV27 and TRBJ2-1, with D perhaps matching TRBD2 (6 bases). This CDR3 has 14 amino acids. Deletions cut 4 bases from V and 6 bases from J, with 13 bases between. Germline loops: CDR1 MNHEY, CDR2 SMNVEV (reference sequence). Here the CDR3 reads CASSSALRGNEQFF. Here the CDR3 DNA reads TGTGCCAGCAGTTCAGCGTTGCGGGGCAATGAGCAGTTCTTC.

The rearrangement links TRBV5-1 to TRBJ2-3; 14 nucleotides match TRBD2. This CDR3 is built from 19 residues. V shed 2 bases and J 1 base; nucleotides not matched to a gene: 9. CDR1 is SGHRS, CDR2 YFSETQ, per germline. The CDR3 here is CASSFNPKGLAGGTDTQYF. The DNA for the CDR3 is TGCGCCAGCAGCTTTAATCCTAAGGGACTAGCGGGGGGCACAGATACGCAGTATTTT.

This clone was recorded only once. This chain connects TRBV9 to TRBJ2-3; D unclear. Germline V gene sequence: CDR1 SGDLS, CDR2 YYNGEE. V dropped 3 bases and J dropped 2 bases, with 7 bases sitting between them. This CDR3 region has 13 residues. The CDR3 coding sequence is TGTGCCAGCAGCGCCAGGCCCACAGATACGCAGTATTTT. Translating gives CASSARPTDTQYF.

The rearrangement links TRBV7-3 to TRBJ1-6, with D perhaps matching TRBD1 (5 bases). This CDR3 has 15 amino acids. Trimming pared 1 base from V and 8 bases from J, leaving 12 bases between. Germline V gene sequence: CDR1 SGHTA, CDR2 FQGTGA. CDR3: CASSLRGQYDSPLHF. The CDR3 region has the DNA TGTGCCAGCAGCTTAAGAGGACAATACGATTCACCCCTCCACTTT.

The rearrangement uses TRBV2 and TRBJ2-7; D not certain. The CDR3 contains 11 residues. V shed 8 bases and J shed 5 bases, with 10 bases lying between them. CDR1 and CDR2 from the germline V gene are SNHLY and FYNNEI. CDR3 in DNA: TGTGCCAGCGGGCTCTTGAACGAGCAGTACTTC. Translated, it gives CASGLLNEQYF. Complete variable domain (other parts from reference TRBV2 and TRBJ2-7): EPEVTQTPSHQVTQMGQEVILRCVPISNHLYFYWYRQILGQKVEFLVSFYNNEISEKSEIFDDQFSVERPDGSNFTLKIRSTKLEDSAMYFCASGLLNEQYFGPGTRLTVT.

This clone was recorded once. The rearrangement uses TRBV4-3 and TRBJ2-6, with unresolved D. Trimming took 3 bases from V and 1 from J, leaving 19 bases between them. The germline V gene has CDR1 LGHNA and CDR2 YSLEER. The CDR3 is 19 amino acids. CDR3 DNA: TGCGCCAGCAGCCAGATCGCAACAGATGTCTGGTCTGGGGCCAACGTCCTGACTTTC. Amino acid sequence: CASSQIATDVWSGANVLTF.

The J gene is TRBJ1-1, the V gene TRBV5-1; D uncertain. Germline lookup yields CDR1 SGHRS and CDR2 YFSETQ. CDR3 length equals 14 residues. V dropped 4 bases and J dropped 3 bases, with 13 bases sitting between them. CDR3 protein: CASSEREYDTEAFF. In nucleotides, the CDR3 is TGCGCCAGCAGCGAGAGGGAATACGACACTGAAGCTTTCTTT.

The genes are TRBV19 and TRBJ1-5, with 10 bases matching TRBD1. The junction had 6 bases not matched to a gene; V was cut back by 3 bases and J by 7 bases. This CDR3 contains 15 residues. The germline gives CDR1 LNHDA, CDR2 SQIVND (reference sequence). CDR3 nucleotides: TGTGCCAGTAGTATGACCGGGACAGGGGAACAGCCCCAGCATTTT. It codes for CASSMTGTGEQPQHF.

V is TRBV6-4 and J is TRBJ1-2, with TRBD1 matching over 12 bases. This CDR3 has 16 amino acids. Germline loops: CDR1 MRHNA, CDR2 SNTAGT. The V gene end was trimmed by 2 bases and the J gene end by 7 bases; junction bases not matched to a gene: 8. The CDR3 DNA sequence: TGTGCCAGCAGTGACAGGGGACAGGGGGCGAATGGTGGCTACACCTTC. It codes for CASSDRGQGANGGYTF.

The chain uses TRBV4-1 and TRBJ2-3; weak D call: TRBD2 (5 bases). V was pared by 4 bases and J by 0 bases, with 11 bases between. In germline, CDR1 is MGHRA, CDR2 YSYEKL. This CDR3 is 15 amino acids long. The CDR3 loop reads CASSRTGSSTDTQYF. CDR3 DNA: TGCGCCAGCAGCCGCACGGGATCTAGCACAGATACGCAGTATTTT.

The chain carries TRBV4-2 and TRBJ2-1, with 8 bases identical to TRBD2. CDR3 length equals 15 residues. Per the germline V gene, CDR1 is LGHNA and CDR2 is YNFKEQ. J lost 5 bases, V lost 1 base, and 4 bases had no gene match. The CDR3 loop reads CASSQGRGGDNEQFF. DNA for the CDR3: TGTGCCAGCAGCCAAGGTCGGGGGGGCGACAATGAGCAGTTCTTC.

The chain couples TRBV9 to TRBJ2-1; weak D call: TRBD2 (5 bases). The CDR3 is 15 amino acids. From germline, CDR1 is SGDLS and CDR2 YYNGEE. Trimming left V 4 bases short and J 0 bases short, with 11 bases between. For the CDR3, the DNA is TGTGCCAGCAGCAAGGACGCGGGCTCCTACAATGAGCAGTTCTTC. Translation: CASSKDAGSYNEQFF.

J is TRBJ1-2 and V is TRBV30, with 7 bases that match TRBD1. Germline lookup yields CDR1 GTSNPN and CDR2 SVGIG (reference sequence). Trimming took 0 bases from V and 6 from J; bases not matched to a gene: 7. This CDR3 is 14 amino acids long. DNA of the CDR3: TGTGCCTGGAGTGTAAATAAGGGGGCGGATGGCTACACCTTC. This gives the protein CAWSVNKGADGYTF.

The rearrangement joins TRBV6-6 to TRBJ2-7; 9 bases map to TRBD1. Germline trimming cut 5 bases from V and 2 bases from J; bases unmatched to any gene: 4. The CDR3 totals 14 residues. The germline V gene has CDR1 MNHNY and CDR2 SVGAGI (reference sequence). The CDR3 reads CASSLGQGTYEQYF. CDR3 coding DNA: TGTGCCAGCAGTCTCGGACAGGGGACCTACGAGCAGTACTTC.

The V and J genes are TRBV7-2 and TRBJ2-7; the match to TRBD2 covers 10 bases. The CDR3 consists of 16 residues. V was pared by 0 bases and J by 5 bases, with 7 bases of the junction left unmatched. Germline V gene data show CDR1 as SGHTA and CDR2 as FQGNSA. The CDR3 region is CASSLAGSGRFNEQYF. CDR3 nucleotides: TGTGCCAGCAGCTTAGCGGGTAGCGGGAGGTTTAACGAGCAGTACTTC.

V is TRBV6-5 and J is TRBJ1-2; TRBD1 aligns across 7 bases. J was trimmed by 1 base and V by 1 base; bases with no gene match: 6. This CDR3 has 16 residues. Germline lookup yields CDR1 MNHEY and CDR2 SVGAGI. CDR3 in amino acids: CASSYFRDRVNYGYTF. The CDR3 DNA follows: TGTGCCAGCAGTTACTTCCGGGACAGAGTTAACTATGGCTACACCTTC.

V usage is TRBV5-1 and J usage is TRBJ2-1; 9 nucleotides align to TRBD2. Germline V gives CDR1 SGHRS, CDR2 YFSETQ. The CDR3 contains 15 residues. V shed 4 bases, J shed 5 bases, and the junction held 7 bases outside the gene matches. This chain's CDR3 is CASSPRGGQNNEQFF. CDR3 DNA: TGCGCCAGCAGCCCGCGGGGGGGCCAGAACAATGAGCAGTTCTTC.

In this sample, this clone turned up a few times. CDR3 sequence reads: CASSQQGYEQFF. CDR3 nucleotides: TGTGCCAGCAGCCAACAGGGGTATGAGCAGTTCTTC. The rearrangement links TRBV4-2 to TRBJ2-1; D is perhaps TRBD1 (6 bases). The V gene's germline CDR1 is LGHNA and CDR2 YNFKEQ. Trimming removed 2 bases from V and 8 bases from J, with 7 bases in between. The CDR3 has 12 amino acids.

The chain combines TRBV7-8 with TRBJ2-7; weak D call: TRBD2 (6 bases). Per germline, CDR1 SGHVS and CDR2 FQNEAQ. Trimming shortened V by 1 base and J by 5 bases, and 15 bases separated the two germline ends. The CDR3 covers 15 residues. CDR3 region: CASSLGGSGDNEQYF. The CDR3 bases are TGTGCCAGCAGCTTAGGAGGTAGCGGAGATAACGAGCAGTACTTC.

V is TRBV15 and J is TRBJ1-2; the D is unclear. The CDR3 loop spans 13 amino acids. Germline CDR1 and CDR2: LNHNV and YYDKDF (reference sequence). V lost 0 bases to trimming and J lost 8 bases, with 10 bases between them. The chain's CDR3 is CATSRDPMFGYTF. The DNA for the CDR3 is TGTGCCACCAGCAGAGATCCAATGTTCGGCTACACCTTC.

This sequence joins TRBV5-1 and TRBJ2-2; D is unresolved. The CDR3 spans 13 residues. Trimming pared 5 bases from V and 5 bases from J, leaving 10 bases between. The germline V gene encodes CDR1 SGHRS and CDR2 YFSETQ. The CDR3 DNA sequence: TGCGCCAGCAGTCCCCCCCGGACCGGGGAGCTGTTTTTT. Amino acid sequence: CASSPPRTGELFF.

The chain links TRBV6-1 to TRBJ2-3; a possible D gene is TRBD2 (6 bases). The CDR3 is made up of 15 amino acids. CDR1 is MNHNS, CDR2 SASEGT, per germline. V shed 2 bases and J shed 8 bases, with 17 bases lying between them. Here the CDR3 reads CASSETATTGVTQYF. The CDR3 DNA sequence: TGTGCCAGCAGTGAAACGGCAACTACGGGGGTTACGCAGTATTTT.